Included here is one T cell receptor (beta chain) sequence, with context. This sample stems from a study of blood T cell repertoires in COVID-19. Per the authors' pipeline: Researchers report that nucleated cell counts were estimated from reference gene primer amplification. The assay was immunoSEQ multiplex PCR, and TCRdb's table has in-frame clones only and misses some. The V and J calls and clone size were taken over from that table, and D and trimming were inferred from the DNA. The sample holds tens of thousands of clones, 85% to 95% seen once. The CDR3 totals 15 residues. With 1 base clipped from V and 0 bases from J, the junction kept 1 base outside the gene matches. CDR1 is SGHAT and CDR2 is FQNNGV in the germline V gene.

V usage is TRBV11-2 and J usage is TRBJ1-2; 8 bases agree with TRBD1. The material sequenced was peripheral blood. The origin of this receptor is a man between 60 and 70 years old with active or convalescent COVID-19. The CDR3 region has the DNA TGTGCCAGCAGCTTAGGCAGGGGGCCTAACTATGGCTACACCTTC. This gives the protein CASSLGRGPNYGYTF.